This TCR beta chain was identified during a study of blood T cell repertoires in COVID-19. Study-wide background: The United States, Italy and Spain were the sources of the acute and convalescent COVID-19 samples.

CDR3 length: 15 residues. Germline V gives CDR1 GTSNPN, CDR2 SVGIG (reference sequence). Trimming took 1 base from V and 4 from J; bases not matched to a gene: 9. Per the original data handling: By means of reference gene primer amplification, nucleated cell counts were estimated. Here immunoSEQ multiplex PCR was the method, and the copy in TCRdb shows in-frame clones only, minus some. The D gene and trimming were derived from the DNA, and the V and J assignments and clone size from that table. The sample shows 15,000 to 20,000 clones, around 88% of them seen only once. The chain carries TRBV30 and TRBJ1-2; 7 bases are shared with TRBD1. The source of this sequence is a woman in her 30s who had recovered from COVID-19. The sequencing sample was made of PBMCs or T cells enriched from blood (not recorded which). In DNA form, the CDR3 reads TGTGCCTGGAGTGCAGGGTCAGGGGGAGCCTATGGCTACACCTTC. Translating gives CAWSAGSGGAYGYTF.